The T cell receptor (beta chain) under discussion was sequenced for a study of shared clonotypes between healthy human individuals. V shed 0 bases and J shed 5 bases, with 11 bases lying between them. Germline loops: CDR1 SGHKS, CDR2 YYEKEE (reference sequence). The CDR3 contains 15 residues. CD45RO-negative, CCR7-selected cells formed the naive CD8 fraction, which excluded terminally differentiated effector memory CD45RA+ cells. HIV-negative, healthy adults without recent acute infections or vaccinations were the donors. Sequenced by immunoSEQ multiplex PCR; TCRdb stores in-frame clones only, minus some. The sample has about 2.2 million clones; 93% are singletons.

Sequencing was carried out using naive CD8+ T cells from PBMCs. The TCR was taken from a young man in good health. Some clones in this sample may be carry-over from other donors' samples. The rearrangement joins TRBV5-5 to TRBJ2-2; D not resolved. The CDR3 DNA is TGTGCCAGCAGCTTGGGTGACACCGGGACCGGGGAGCTGTTTTTT. This gives the protein CASSLGDTGTGELFF.